This TCR beta chain comes out of a study of blood T cell repertoires in COVID-19. About the research overall: From T cells, B-cell-depleted T cells, or PBMCs came the material, which was cDNA or gDNA.

Methods used by the authors: Amplification of reference gene primers was used by the study to estimate nucleated cell counts. Generated by immunoSEQ multiplex PCR, the TCRdb table keeps only in-frame clones and is missing some. V, J and clone size reflect that table, while D and trimming were determined from the DNA. The data contain roughly 52,000 clones, 85% of them singletons. The V gene end was trimmed by 9 bases and the J gene end by 4 bases; junction bases not matched to a gene: 0. This CDR3 is 11 amino acids long. CDR1 and CDR2 (germline): LGHDT, YNNKEL (reference sequence). The clonotype comes from a human donor in a cohort sampled during active COVID-19. Material: peripheral blood. The V and J genes are TRBV3-1 (or the pseudogene TRBV3-2) and TRBJ2-7; TRBD2 matches at 10 bases. CDR3 in DNA: TGTGCCAGTAGCGGGAGGTACGAGCAGTACTTC. This sequence encodes CASSGRYEQYF.